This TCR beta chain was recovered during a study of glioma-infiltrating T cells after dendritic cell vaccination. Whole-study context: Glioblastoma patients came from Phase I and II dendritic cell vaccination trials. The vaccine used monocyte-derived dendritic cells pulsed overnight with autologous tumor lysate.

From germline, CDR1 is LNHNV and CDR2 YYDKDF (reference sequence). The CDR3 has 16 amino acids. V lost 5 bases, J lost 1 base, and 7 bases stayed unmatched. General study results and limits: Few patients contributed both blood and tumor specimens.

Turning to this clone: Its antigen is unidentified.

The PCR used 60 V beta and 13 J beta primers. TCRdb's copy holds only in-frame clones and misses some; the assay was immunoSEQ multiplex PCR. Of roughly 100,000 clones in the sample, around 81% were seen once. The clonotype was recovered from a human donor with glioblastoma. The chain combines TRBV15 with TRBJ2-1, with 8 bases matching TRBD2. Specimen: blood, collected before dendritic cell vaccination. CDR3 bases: TGTGCCACCAGCGGCGAACTAGCGGTGTCCTACAATGAGCAGTTCTTC. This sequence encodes CATSGELAVSYNEQFF. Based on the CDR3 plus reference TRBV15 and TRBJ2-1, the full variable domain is DAMVIQNPRYQVTQFGKPVTLSCSQTLNHNVMYWYQQKSSQAPKLLFHYYDKDFNNEADTPDNFQSRRPNTSFCFLDIRSPGLGDTAMYLCATSGELAVSYNEQFFGPGTRLTVL.